What follows are 18 T cell receptor beta chains derived from one specimen sequenced in a study of blood T cell repertoires in COVID-19. Assay used: immunoSEQ multiplex PCR; TCRdb lists only in-frame clones, some missing. The sample contains about 150,000 clones, roughly nine tenths of which appear only once. Material for sequencing was peripheral blood. The receptors originated from a woman aged 70-85 years with acute or convalescent COVID-19.

V and J are TRBV6-5 and TRBJ1-2; no clear D gene. V was trimmed by 4 bases and J by 6 bases, leaving 18 bases between them. Germline loops: CDR1 MNHEY, CDR2 SVGAGI. This CDR3 has 15 amino acids. CDR3 loop: CASSSNGLPLDGYTF. As DNA, the CDR3 is TGTGCCAGCAGTTCGAACGGTCTCCCTCTCGATGGCTACACCTTC.

The J gene is TRBJ1-2, the V gene TRBV7-9; D is unresolved. V gave up 1 base and J gave up 7 bases, with 16 bases separating them. The germline CDR1 and CDR2 sequences are SEHNR and FQNEAQ (reference sequence). This CDR3 contains 15 residues. The CDR3 nucleotides read TGTGCCAGCAGCTTAGGTGGGTCCGGAGTGAGTGGCTACACCTTC. This translates into CASSLGGSGVSGYTF.

This chain connects TRBV7-6 to TRBJ2-2; 8 positions match TRBD1. Germline V gives CDR1 SGHVS, CDR2 FNYEAQ. J lost 6 bases, V lost 5 bases, and 8 bases had no gene match. The CDR3 runs to 15 residues. The CDR3 DNA sequence: TGTGCCAGCAGCCCAAGACAGGGGTCCGCCGGGGAGCTGTTTTTT. The encoded protein is CASSPRQGSAGELFF.

The chain joins TRBV28 to TRBJ1-2; 9 bases line up with TRBD1. Germline V gene sequence: CDR1 MDHEN, CDR2 SYDVKM. Losses at the gene ends were 10 bases for V and 8 bases for J; bases not matched to a gene: 11. The CDR3 length is 13 residues. Here the CDR3 DNA reads TGTGCCATCATCCCGGGACAGGGAATAGGCTACACCTTC. Translated, it gives CAIIPGQGIGYTF.

V usage is TRBV27 and J usage is TRBJ2-1; 9 bases are a match to TRBD1. The trim removed 6 bases at V and 5 bases at J, leaving 8 bases unmatched. There are 15 residues in the CDR3. Germline V CDR1 and CDR2: MNHEY, SMNVEV (reference sequence). The CDR3 here is CASRSYGTGNNEQFF. CDR3 nucleotide sequence: TGTGCCAGCAGATCGTACGGGACAGGGAACAATGAGCAGTTCTTC.

The gene calls are TRBV27 and TRBJ1-2; 8 positions match TRBD1. This CDR3 contains 13 residues. Germline-derived CDR1 and CDR2 are MNHEY and SMNVEV (reference sequence). V shed 7 bases, J shed 5 bases, and the junction held 6 bases outside the gene matches. Here the CDR3 reads CASTAQGGYGYTF. In DNA form, the CDR3 reads TGTGCCAGCACAGCACAGGGGGGATATGGCTACACCTTC.

The rearrangement joins TRBV18 to TRBJ1-6; 8 nucleotides agree with TRBD1. Trimming removed 4 bases from V and 0 bases from J; junction bases left unmatched: 5. CDR1 and CDR2 from the germline V gene are KGHSH and LQKENI. The CDR3 has 17 amino acids. The CDR3 is CASSQQTGGSYNSPLHF. The CDR3 DNA reads TGTGCCAGCTCACAACAAACAGGGGGCTCCTATAATTCACCCCTCCACTTT.

The V call is TRBV5-4, the J call TRBJ1-1, with 7 bases that match TRBD1. This CDR3 is 14 amino acids long. The germline CDR1 and CDR2 sequences are SGHNT and YYREEE (reference sequence). V lost 10 bases, J lost 5 bases, and 14 bases stayed unmatched. Written as DNA, the CDR3 is TGTGCCGCCAGAGGCGGAGGGGGCGAAACTGAAGCTTTCTTT. Its translation: CAARGGGGETEAFF.

The J gene is TRBJ2-1, the V gene TRBV27; the D gene is possibly TRBD1 (6 bases). The ends were cut back, 3 bases at V and 7 bases at J, with 13 bases in the middle. The CDR3 sequence is 14 residues long. In germline, CDR1 is MNHEY, CDR2 SMNVEV (reference sequence). The CDR3 reads CASSFWGLRNEQFF. DNA for the CDR3: TGTGCCAGCAGTTTCTGGGGGCTTCGGAATGAGCAGTTCTTC.

The rearrangement uses TRBV6-5 and TRBJ2-7, with D possibly TRBD2 on 6 matching bases. CDR3 length: 13 residues. The germline V gene encodes CDR1 MNHEY and CDR2 SVGAGI. The V end lost 6 bases, the J end lost 3 bases, and 12 bases lay between the germline ends. The CDR3 loop reads CASRAGTIYEQYF. The CDR3 DNA reads TGTGCCAGCAGGGCGGGGACCATCTACGAGCAGTACTTC.

This chain uses TRBV18 with TRBJ1-2; D remains unclear. V lost 3 bases to trimming and J lost 2 bases, with 16 bases between them. This CDR3 has 16 residues. Germline loops: CDR1 KGHSH, CDR2 LQKENI. This CDR3 is CASSPGSPRGNYGYTF. CDR3 in DNA: TGTGCCAGCTCACCGGGCTCCCCCCGGGGAAACTATGGCTACACCTTC.

This chain joins TRBV5-1 and TRBJ1-2; D possibly corresponds to TRBD1 (5 bases). Germline values: CDR1 SGHRS, CDR2 YFSETQ. V was cut by 3 bases and J by 8 bases, with 20 bases left in between. The CDR3 has 15 amino acids. The chain's CDR3 is CASSWGVGQREGYTF. The CDR3 region has the DNA TGCGCCAGCAGCTGGGGCGTGGGGCAAAGGGAAGGCTACACCTTC. Based on the CDR3 plus reference TRBV5-1 and TRBJ1-2, the full variable domain is KAGVTQTPRYLIKTRGQQVTLSCSPISGHRSVSWYQQTPGQGLQFLFEYFSETQRNKGNFPGRFSGRQFSNSRSEMNVSTLELGDSALYLCASSWGVGQREGYTFGSGTRLTVV.

The chain links TRBV2 to TRBJ1-2, with 7 bases matching TRBD1. Germline V CDR1 and CDR2: SNHLY, FYNNEI. This CDR3 region has 15 residues. Unmatched junction bases numbered 7, after V lost 6 bases and J lost 0 bases. The CDR3 is CASRVQGGANYGYTF. The CDR3, as DNA: TGTGCCAGCAGAGTCCAGGGGGGAGCTAACTATGGCTACACCTTC. Filled out from reference TRBV2 and TRBJ1-2, the complete variable domain reads EPEVTQTPSHQVTQMGQEVILRCVPISNHLYFYWYRQILGQKVEFLVSFYNNEISEKSEIFDDQFSVERPDGSNFTLKIRSTKLEDSAMYFCASRVQGGANYGYTFGSGTRLTVV.

The chain joins TRBV27 to TRBJ2-3; 7 bases are shared with TRBD1. Germline V CDR1 and CDR2: MNHEY, SMNVEV (reference sequence). The V segment lost 6 bases and the J segment 2 bases; nucleotides outside the gene matches: 8. The CDR3 has 15 residues. The CDR3 here is CASRRREGATDTQYF. CDR3 in DNA: TGTGCCAGCAGGCGGCGAGAGGGGGCCACAGATACGCAGTATTTT.

The V call is TRBV30, the J call TRBJ1-1; a possible D gene is TRBD1 (5 bases). From germline, CDR1 is GTSNPN and CDR2 SVGIG (reference sequence). The CDR3 totals 18 residues. With 2 bases removed from V and 0 bases from J, the gap between germline ends came to 22 bases. The CDR3 DNA sequence: TGTGCCTGGAGTCGCCTGAGGAGGGGCTTGGGGATGAACACTGAAGCTTTCTTT. Its protein is CAWSRLRRGLGMNTEAFF. The whole variable domain, remainder taken from reference TRBV30 and TRBJ1-1, is SQTIHQWPATLVQPVGSPLSLECTVEGTSNPNLYWYRQAAGRGLQLLFYSVGIGQISSEVPQNLSASRPQDRQFILSSKKLLLSDSGFYLCAWSRLRRGLGMNTEAFFGQGTRLTVV.

The chain recombines TRBV11-2 with TRBJ1-1; 7 nucleotides line up with TRBD1. Germline-derived CDR1 and CDR2 are SGHAT and FQNNGV. The junction had 6 bases not matched to a gene; V was cut back by 5 bases and J by 0 bases. This CDR3 spans 15 amino acids. As DNA, the CDR3 is TGTGCCAGCAGCCCCCAGACAGGGATGAACACTGAAGCTTTCTTT. Protein: CASSPQTGMNTEAFF.

Regarding this clone: Other nucleotide sequences from this sample produce the same CDR3. The genes are TRBV18 and TRBJ1-6, with 7 bases fitting TRBD1. The CDR3 loop spans 14 amino acids. The V gene end was trimmed by 3 bases and the J gene end by 6 bases; junction bases not matched to a gene: 2. CDR1 is KGHSH, CDR2 LQKENI, per germline. This chain's CDR3 is CASSPRDSNSPLHF. The CDR3 DNA follows: TGTGCCAGCTCACCGCGGGACAGTAATTCACCCCTCCACTTT.

The chain has TRBV5-8 and TRBJ2-3, with TRBD2 matching 9 bases. V lost 2 bases, J lost 2 bases, and 9 bases stayed unmatched. The CDR3 runs to 17 residues. Germline values: CDR1 SGHTS, CDR2 YDEGEE. The DNA for the CDR3 is TGTGCCAGCAGCTTACCCCGGCTAGCGGGGATCACAGATACGCAGTATTTT. Its translation: CASSLPRLAGITDTQYF.